The rows below give T cell receptor beta chains drawn from one sample of a study of shared clonotypes between healthy human individuals. Assay used: immunoSEQ multiplex PCR; TCRdb lists only in-frame clones, some missing. The sample has just over 2,000,000 clones, approximately 95% seen once. Specimen: naive CD4+ T cells sorted from blood. The receptors stem from a young man in good health. Each CDR3 is given with its conserved first and last residue. The D gene is left open where the match is weak. Size values are once, few and many counts, or a class for expanded clones, and some rows have none.

DNA: TGCAGCGTTGAGGGGAAAATGAACACTGAAGCTTTCTTT; CDR3: CSVEGKMNTEAFF; D: .; V: TRBV29-1; size: .; J: TRBJ1-1
DNA: TGTGCCAGCAGCCCTCAAGACAGGAACTCCTACGAGCAGTACTTC; CDR3: CASSPQDRNSYEQYF; D: .; V: TRBV5-6; size: .; J: TRBJ2-7
DNA: TGTGCCAGCAGTTACTCCCTAGCGGCGATGAATGAGCAGTTCTTC; CDR3: CASSYSLAAMNEQFF; D: TRBD2; V: TRBV6-5; size: .; J: TRBJ2-1
DNA: TGTGCCAGCATCCAAATCTTAGCGGGGGCTAGCTCCTACGAGCAGTACTTC; CDR3: CASIQILAGASSYEQYF; D: TRBD2; V: TRBV7-2; size: once; J: TRBJ2-7
DNA: TGTGCCTGGAGCCCCGGGAGAGGAGAGACCCAGTACTTC; CDR3: CAWSPGRGETQYF; D: .; V: TRBV30; size: .; J: TRBJ2-5
DNA: TGTGCCATCAGTGTAGGACAGGGAGGCACCGGGGAGCTGTTTTTT; CDR3: CAISVGQGGTGELFF; D: TRBD1; V: TRBV10-3; size: .; J: TRBJ2-2
DNA: TGTGCCAGCAGCCCCTCCGGGACAGGGGGCCGTGAAAAACTGTTTTTT; CDR3: CASSPSGTGGREKLFF; D: TRBD1; V: TRBV9; size: .; J: TRBJ1-4
DNA: TGTGCCAGCTCACTTTCGGGACACCAGAACACTGAAGCTTTCTTT; CDR3: CASSLSGHQNTEAFF; D: .; V: TRBV18; size: .; J: TRBJ1-1
DNA: TGTGCCAGCAGCGACGGACGGACGAAAGGGACCCAGTACTTC; CDR3: CASSDGRTKGTQYF; D: .; V: TRBV5-4; size: .; J: TRBJ2-5
DNA: TGCGCCAGCAGCCAAGAGGGCAACTATGGCTACACCTTC; CDR3: CASSQEGNYGYTF; D: .; V: TRBV4-1; size: .; J: TRBJ1-2
DNA: TGTGCCAGCAGCTCATTCCGGGACAGGGGATATGCAACTAATGAAAAACTGTTTTTT; CDR3: CASSSFRDRGYATNEKLFF; D: TRBD1; V: TRBV7-8; size: .; J: TRBJ1-4
DNA: TGTGCCAGTAGACCCGCAACCGGGACAGGCCTCTACGAGCAGTACTTC; CDR3: CASRPATGTGLYEQYF; D: TRBD1; V: TRBV19; size: .; J: TRBJ2-7
DNA: TGTGCCATCAGTGTATCCTCCGGGACGGAGAATTCACCCCTCCACTTT; CDR3: CAISVSSGTENSPLHF; D: .; V: TRBV10-3; size: .; J: TRBJ1-6
DNA: TGTGCCAGCAGTTACTCGAACGTCGAAGAGACCCAGTACTTC; CDR3: CASSYSNVEETQYF; D: .; V: TRBV6-5; size: .; J: TRBJ2-5
DNA: TGCGCCAGCAGCTGGACCGGGACAGGGGTTGCCGGGGAGCTGTTTTTT; CDR3: CASSWTGTGVAGELFF; D: TRBD1; V: TRBV5-1; size: .; J: TRBJ2-2
DNA: TGTGCCAGCAGGTCGACAGGGCCCTCCTACGAGCAGTACTTC; CDR3: CASRSTGPSYEQYF; D: TRBD1; V: TRBV6-5; size: .; J: TRBJ2-7
DNA: TGTGCCAGCAGCCCCGAATGGACAGGAGAGACCCAGTACTTC; CDR3: CASSPEWTGETQYF; D: TRBD1; V: TRBV4-2; size: .; J: TRBJ2-5
DNA: TGCGCCAGCAGCCAACCCTTGACAGGGTATAATTCACCCCTCCACTTT; CDR3: CASSQPLTGYNSPLHF; D: TRBD1; V: TRBV4-1; size: .; J: TRBJ1-6
DNA: TGCGCCAGCAGGAACGGACTAGCAAAAGAGACCCAGTACTTC; CDR3: CASRNGLAKETQYF; D: TRBD2; V: TRBV5-1; size: .; J: TRBJ2-5
DNA: TGTGCCAGCAGTTCTGGGGGTGTGGAAAACACCATATATTTT; CDR3: CASSSGGVENTIYF; D: .; V: TRBV28; size: once; J: TRBJ1-3
DNA: TGCGCCAGCAGCTCTGGTGGGACAGGGACGATAGAAAAACTGTTTTTT; CDR3: CASSSGGTGTIEKLFF; D: TRBD1; V: TRBV5-1; size: .; J: TRBJ1-4
DNA: TGTGCCAGCAGACGAGCAGGGGGCGCGGGCTACACCTTC; CDR3: CASRRAGGAGYTF; D: TRBD1; V: TRBV5-6; size: .; J: TRBJ1-2
DNA: TGTGCCAGCAGCTTCGACGCGAACACCGGGGAGCTGTTTTTT; CDR3: CASSFDANTGELFF; D: .; V: TRBV7-3; size: .; J: TRBJ2-2
DNA: TGTGCCAGCAGTGAATTAGGGAGTTCCTACGAGCAGTACTTC; CDR3: CASSELGSSYEQYF; D: .; V: TRBV6-1; size: .; J: TRBJ2-7
DNA: TGTGCCAGCAGCGTCGGACGGTGGGGCCAAGAGACCCAGTACTTC; CDR3: CASSVGRWGQETQYF; D: .; V: TRBV7-6; size: .; J: TRBJ2-5
DNA: TGTGCCATCAGTGTCGCGGGGGACAGCAGCTCCAGGGAGACCCAGTACTTC; CDR3: CAISVAGDSSSRETQYF; D: .; V: TRBV10-3; size: .; J: TRBJ2-5
DNA: TGTGCCAGCAGTCCTGGGACAGTTAGCAATCAGCCCCAGCATTTT; CDR3: CASSPGTVSNQPQHF; D: TRBD1; V: TRBV6-1; size: once; J: TRBJ1-5
DNA: TGTGCCAGCAGCGCCCCCGGACTCTCCGGGACAGATACGCAGTATTTT; CDR3: CASSAPGLSGTDTQYF; D: .; V: TRBV9; size: .; J: TRBJ2-3
DNA: TGTGCCAGCAGCTTAGATGGGGCAGGTTACGAGCAGTACTTC; CDR3: CASSLDGAGYEQYF; D: .; V: TRBV11-2; size: .; J: TRBJ2-7
DNA: TGTGCCAGCAGCTTGGCAGTGGGCCAAGAGACCCAGTACTTC; CDR3: CASSLAVGQETQYF; D: .; V: TRBV5-6; size: .; J: TRBJ2-5
DNA: TGTGCCAGCAGCACCCAGGGGGCGGTTGGCTACACCTTC; CDR3: CASSTQGAVGYTF; D: TRBD1; V: TRBV2; size: .; J: TRBJ1-2
DNA: TGTGCCAGCAGTCGCGACAGGGGAGGCTACGAGCAGTACTTC; CDR3: CASSRDRGGYEQYF; D: TRBD1; V: TRBV6-6; size: .; J: TRBJ2-7
DNA: TGTGCCTGGAGTGTAGCCGGGGGTGAAGCTTTCTTT; CDR3: CAWSVAGGEAFF; D: .; V: TRBV30; size: .; J: TRBJ1-1
DNA: TGTGCCAGCAGTTTGGGGGGGTTAGGTCAGCCCCAGCATTTT; CDR3: CASSLGGLGQPQHF; D: .; V: TRBV28; size: .; J: TRBJ1-5
DNA: TGCGCCAGCAGCTCAAGCGGGACCACCGGGGAGCTGTTTTTT; CDR3: CASSSSGTTGELFF; D: TRBD2; V: TRBV5-1; size: .; J: TRBJ2-2
DNA: TGCGCCAGCAGCCAAGAGTGGGGCCGGTCCTACAATGAGCAGTTCTTC; CDR3: CASSQEWGRSYNEQFF; D: .; V: TRBV4-3; size: once; J: TRBJ2-1
DNA: TGTGCCAGCAGTGTCTATTTCACGAATTCCTACGAGCAGTACTTC; CDR3: CASSVYFTNSYEQYF; D: .; V: TRBV2; size: .; J: TRBJ2-7
DNA: TGTGCCTGGAGCAACACTGAAGCTTTCTTT; CDR3: CAWSNTEAFF; D: .; V: TRBV30; size: few; J: TRBJ1-1
DNA: TGTGCCACTTCAGGCGGACAGCCTACCTACGAGCAGTACTTC; CDR3: CATSGGQPTYEQYF; D: .; V: TRBV18; size: .; J: TRBJ2-7
DNA: TGTGCCAGCAGCAACACTTATCAGGGGTTAGAGTCACCCCTCCACTTT; CDR3: CASSNTYQGLESPLHF; D: .; V: TRBV11-1; size: once; J: TRBJ1-6
DNA: TGCGCCAGCAGCCTCGGACTAGCCCCAGATACGCAGTATTTT; CDR3: CASSLGLAPDTQYF; D: TRBD2; V: TRBV4-1; size: .; J: TRBJ2-3
DNA: TGCGCCAGCAGCTTAGTTGGAGTGAGCTCCTACGAGCAGTACTTC; CDR3: CASSLVGVSSYEQYF; D: .; V: TRBV5-1; size: .; J: TRBJ2-7
DNA: TGCGCCAGCAGCGGGGGACATCAGGGAGTAGAGACCCAGTACTTC; CDR3: CASSGGHQGVETQYF; D: .; V: TRBV5-1; size: .; J: TRBJ2-5
DNA: TGTGCCAGTAGTTTCCGGACTAACTACGAGCAGTACTTC; CDR3: CASSFRTNYEQYF; D: .; V: TRBV19; size: .; J: TRBJ2-7
DNA: TGTGCCAGCAGTTTATCAGGTTTCAATTCACCCCTCCACTTT; CDR3: CASSLSGFNSPLHF; D: .; V: TRBV27; size: .; J: TRBJ1-6
DNA: TGTGCCTGGAGTGGAGGTGGTAGTCTTGAGACCCAGTACTTC; CDR3: CAWSGGGSLETQYF; D: .; V: TRBV30; size: .; J: TRBJ2-5
DNA: TGTGCCAGCAAAAAAGACAGGATCGACTCCTACGAGCAGTACTTC; CDR3: CASKKDRIDSYEQYF; D: .; V: TRBV6-1; size: once; J: TRBJ2-7
DNA: TGTGCCAGCAGTGATTCTTGGGGGAGGGCCAAAAAGACCCAGTACTTC; CDR3: CASSDSWGRAKKTQYF; D: TRBD2; V: TRBV2; size: once; J: TRBJ2-5
DNA: TGTGCCAGCAGCCCACAGGACAGGACCTCCTACGAGCAGTACTTC; CDR3: CASSPQDRTSYEQYF; D: TRBD1; V: TRBV5-6; size: .; J: TRBJ2-7
DNA: TGTGCCAGCAGCTTAGGTGTTATAGATACGCAGTATTTT; CDR3: CASSLGVIDTQYF; D: .; V: TRBV7-2; size: .; J: TRBJ2-3
DNA: TGTGCCAGCAGAGACACAGGGGGCAAGGGGAACACTGAAGCTTTCTTT; CDR3: CASRDTGGKGNTEAFF; D: TRBD1; V: TRBV5-4; size: once; J: TRBJ1-1
DNA: TGTGCCAGCAGCTTTGGAGGGGGTAGCACAGATACGCAGTATTTT; CDR3: CASSFGGGSTDTQYF; D: .; V: TRBV7-3; size: .; J: TRBJ2-3
DNA: TGTGCCAGCAGTGATGACAGGGGACTAGGGAAAGGCAATGAGCAGTTCTTC; CDR3: CASSDDRGLGKGNEQFF; D: .; V: TRBV6-1; size: .; J: TRBJ2-1
DNA: TGTGCCAGCAGCTCTCCACGCTCTGGGGCCAACGTCCTGACTTTC; CDR3: CASSSPRSGANVLTF; D: .; V: TRBV7-3; size: .; J: TRBJ2-6
DNA: TGTGCCAGCAGCTTGGGAGTGAGTTTGAATTCACCCCTCCACTTT; CDR3: CASSLGVSLNSPLHF; D: .; V: TRBV5-6; size: .; J: TRBJ1-6
DNA: TGTGCCTGGGGACACCAAAGCACAGATACGCAGTATTTT; CDR3: CAWGHQSTDTQYF; D: .; V: TRBV7-9; size: .; J: TRBJ2-3
DNA: TGTGCCAGCTCACCACAGGGTAGGGCTAGCAATCAGCCCCAGCATTTT; CDR3: CASSPQGRASNQPQHF; D: .; V: TRBV18; size: .; J: TRBJ1-5
DNA: TGTGCCTGGAGTTCCGGGACAGGGACAGAGACCCAGTACTTC; CDR3: CAWSSGTGTETQYF; D: TRBD1; V: TRBV30; size: .; J: TRBJ2-5
DNA: TGTGCCAGCAGTTTACGGGGCTACGAGCAGTACTTC; CDR3: CASSLRGYEQYF; D: .; V: TRBV28; size: .; J: TRBJ2-7